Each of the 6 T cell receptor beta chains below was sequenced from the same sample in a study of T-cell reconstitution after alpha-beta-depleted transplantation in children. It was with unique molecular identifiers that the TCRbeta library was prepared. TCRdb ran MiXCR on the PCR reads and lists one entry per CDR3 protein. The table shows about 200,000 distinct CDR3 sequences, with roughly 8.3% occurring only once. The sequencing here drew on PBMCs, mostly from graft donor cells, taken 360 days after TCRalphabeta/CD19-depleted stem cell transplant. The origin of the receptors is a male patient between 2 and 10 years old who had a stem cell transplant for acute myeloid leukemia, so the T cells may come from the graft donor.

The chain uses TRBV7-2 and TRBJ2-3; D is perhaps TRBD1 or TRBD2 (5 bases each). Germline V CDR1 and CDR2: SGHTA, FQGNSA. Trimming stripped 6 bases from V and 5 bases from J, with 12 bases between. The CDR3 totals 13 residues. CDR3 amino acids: CASRFPGGDTQYF. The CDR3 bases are TGTGCCAGCAGGTTCCCTGGGGGAGATACGCAGTATTTT. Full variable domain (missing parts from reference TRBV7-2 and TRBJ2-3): GAGVSQSPSNKVTEKGKDVELRCDPISGHTALYWYRQSLGQGLEFLIYFQGNSAPDKSGLPSDRFSAERTGGSVSTLTIQRTQQEDSAVYLCASRFPGGDTQYFGPGTRLTVL.

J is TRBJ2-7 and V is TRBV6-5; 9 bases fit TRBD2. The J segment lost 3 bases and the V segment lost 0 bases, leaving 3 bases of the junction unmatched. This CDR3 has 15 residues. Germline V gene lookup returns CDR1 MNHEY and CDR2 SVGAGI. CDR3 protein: CASSYSAGGGYEQYF. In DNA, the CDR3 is TGTGCCAGCAGTTACTCGGCGGGAGGGGGCTACGAGCAGTACTTC.

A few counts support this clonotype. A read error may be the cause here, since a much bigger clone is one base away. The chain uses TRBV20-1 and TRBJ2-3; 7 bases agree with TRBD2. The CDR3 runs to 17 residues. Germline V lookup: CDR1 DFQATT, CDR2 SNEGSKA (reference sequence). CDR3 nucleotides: TGCTGTGCTAGGAAAACTAGCGCGGGGTACGGCACAGATACGCAGTATTTT. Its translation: CCARKTSAGYGTDTQYF.

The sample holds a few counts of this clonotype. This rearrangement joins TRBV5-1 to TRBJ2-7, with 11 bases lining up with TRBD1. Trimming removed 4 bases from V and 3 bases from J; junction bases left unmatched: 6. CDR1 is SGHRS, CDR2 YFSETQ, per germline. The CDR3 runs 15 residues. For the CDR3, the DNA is TGCGCCAGCAGCACCTCCGGGACAGGGGGCTACGAGCAGTACTTC. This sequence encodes CASSTSGTGGYEQYF.

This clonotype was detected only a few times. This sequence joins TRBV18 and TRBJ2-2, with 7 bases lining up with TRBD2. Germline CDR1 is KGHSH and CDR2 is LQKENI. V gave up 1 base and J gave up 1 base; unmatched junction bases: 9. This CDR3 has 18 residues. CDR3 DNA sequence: TGTGCCAGCTCACCACGGAGGTGGCTAGCGGAGAACACCGGGGAGCTGTTTTTT. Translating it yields CASSPRRWLAENTGELFF.

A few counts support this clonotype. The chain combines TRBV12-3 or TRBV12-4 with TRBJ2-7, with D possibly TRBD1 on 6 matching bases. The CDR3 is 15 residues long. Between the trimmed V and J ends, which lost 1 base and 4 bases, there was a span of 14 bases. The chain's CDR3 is CASSLDRGHPYEQYF. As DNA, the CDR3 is TGTGCCAGCAGTTTAGACCGGGGACATCCTTACGAGCAGTACTTC.